This T cell receptor beta chain was profiled in a study of CD8+ T cells in alopecia areata. About the research overall: The study gave treated patients oral tofacitinib at 5 to 10 mg twice daily.

Study-level points and caveats: Normal skin's resident alphabeta T cells are sequenced alongside lesional scalp T cells.

cDNA serving as the sequencing template came from extracted, reverse transcribed RNA. Using immunoSEQ multiplex PCR, the repertoire was profiled, and TCRdb retains in-frame clones only, with some absent. The data hold fewer than 200,000 clones, with 50% to 70% observed a single time. Lesional scalp punch biopsies and peripheral blood came from alopecia areata patients. As regards this clone: Its antigen is unknown.

This sequence was found in a human donor with alopecia areata. Sequenced here: CD4+ T cells sorted from blood, sampled at week 0.

CDR3 protein: CASSQEGTGFNSPLHF. In DNA form, the CDR3 reads TGTGCCAGCAGCCAGGAGGGGACAGGTTTTAATTCACCCCTCCACTTT. The V and J genes are TRBV4-2 and TRBJ1-6; 8 nucleotides agree with TRBD1. The CDR3 length is 16 residues. Germline V CDR1 and CDR2: LGHNA, YNFKEQ. Germline trimming cut 3 bases from V and 6 bases from J; bases unmatched to any gene: 7.